This T cell receptor (beta chain) is from a study of blood T cell repertoires in COVID-19. Background on the study: COVID-19 samples from acute and convalescent phases originated in the United States, Italy and Spain. PBMCs, B-cell-depleted T cells, or T cells provided the cDNA or gDNA that made up the material.

The authors' processing: Amplification of reference gene primers provided the estimated nucleated cell counts. The repertoire was sequenced with immunoSEQ multiplex PCR; TCRdb's copy has only in-frame clones and lacks some. That table is the source of V, J and clone size, and D and trimming were worked out from the DNA. Altogether 100,000 to 150,000 clones are present, 81% being singletons, with the ten largest covering 3.8%. The germline V gene encodes CDR1 SGHVS and CDR2 FNYEAQ. V shed 6 bases and J 7 bases; nucleotides not matched to a gene: 5. This CDR3 has 14 amino acids. This chain connects TRBV7-6 to TRBJ1-6; 8 nucleotides agree with TRBD1. Sequencing input: peripheral blood. The receptor was isolated from a woman in her forties or fifties with acute or convalescent COVID-19. As DNA, the CDR3 is TGTGCCAGCAGACCCCGGACAGGGAATTCACCCCTCCACTTT. It codes for CASRPRTGNSPLHF. The full variable domain, in which reference TRBV7-6 and TRBJ1-6 provide the parts outside the CDR3, is GAGVSQSPRYKVTKRGQDVALRCDPISGHVSLYWYRQALGQGPEFLTYFNYEAQQDKSGLPNDRFSAERPEGSISTLTIQRTEQRDSAMYRCASRPRTGNSPLHFGNGTRLTVT.